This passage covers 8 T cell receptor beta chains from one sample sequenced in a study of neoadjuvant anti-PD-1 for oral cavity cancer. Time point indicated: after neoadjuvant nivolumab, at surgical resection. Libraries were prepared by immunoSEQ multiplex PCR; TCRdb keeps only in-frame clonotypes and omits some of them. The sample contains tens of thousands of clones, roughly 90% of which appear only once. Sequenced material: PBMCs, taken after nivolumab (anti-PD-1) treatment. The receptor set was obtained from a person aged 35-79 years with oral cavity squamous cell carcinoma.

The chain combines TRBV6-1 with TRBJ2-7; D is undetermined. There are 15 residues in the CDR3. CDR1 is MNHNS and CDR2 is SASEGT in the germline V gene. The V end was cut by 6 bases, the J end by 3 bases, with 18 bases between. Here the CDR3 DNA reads TGTGCCAGCAGCGACATCGAGTGGGCGCGCTACGAGCAGTACTTC. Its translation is CASSDIEWARYEQYF.

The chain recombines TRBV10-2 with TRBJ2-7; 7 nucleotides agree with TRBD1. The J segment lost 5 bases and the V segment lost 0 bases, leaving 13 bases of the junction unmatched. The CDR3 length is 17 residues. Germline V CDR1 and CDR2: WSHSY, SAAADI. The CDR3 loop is CASSESILSRGFNEQYF. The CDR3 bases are TGCGCCAGCAGTGAGTCGATCCTGAGCAGGGGGTTTAACGAGCAGTACTTC.

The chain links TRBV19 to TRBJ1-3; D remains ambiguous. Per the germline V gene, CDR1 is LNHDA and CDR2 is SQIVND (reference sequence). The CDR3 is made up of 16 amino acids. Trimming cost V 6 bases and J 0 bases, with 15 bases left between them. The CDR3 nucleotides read TGTGCCAGTAGCCAGAATCACTGGGACTCTGGAAACACCATATATTTT. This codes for CASSQNHWDSGNTIYF.

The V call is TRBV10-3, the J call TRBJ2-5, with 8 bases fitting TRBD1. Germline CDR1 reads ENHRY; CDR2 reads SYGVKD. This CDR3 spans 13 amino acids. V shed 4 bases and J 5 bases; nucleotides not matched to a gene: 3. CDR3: CAISVRGHETQYF. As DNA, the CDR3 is TGTGCCATCAGTGTCAGGGGGCATGAGACCCAGTACTTC.

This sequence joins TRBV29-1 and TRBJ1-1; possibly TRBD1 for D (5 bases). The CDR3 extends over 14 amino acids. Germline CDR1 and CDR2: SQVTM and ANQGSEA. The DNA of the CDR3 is TGCAGTGCAATGAGGGACGCCATGAACACTGAAGCTTTCTTT. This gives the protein CSAMRDAMNTEAFF.

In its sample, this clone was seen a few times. Here the CDR3 DNA reads TGTGCCAGCAGCTTGGCGGCGAACTATGGCTACACCTTC. This codes for CASSLAANYGYTF. The chain combines TRBV5-5 with TRBJ1-2; D unclear. V lost 0 bases to trimming and J lost 2 bases, with 5 bases between them. The CDR3 length is 13 residues. In germline, CDR1 is SGHKS, CDR2 YYEKEE (reference sequence).

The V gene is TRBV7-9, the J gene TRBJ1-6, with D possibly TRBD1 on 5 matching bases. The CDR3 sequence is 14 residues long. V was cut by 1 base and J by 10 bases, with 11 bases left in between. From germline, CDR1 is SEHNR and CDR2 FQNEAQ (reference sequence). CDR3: CASSLDQGSSPLHF. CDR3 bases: TGTGCCAGCAGCTTAGATCAGGGTTCCTCACCCCTCCACTTT.

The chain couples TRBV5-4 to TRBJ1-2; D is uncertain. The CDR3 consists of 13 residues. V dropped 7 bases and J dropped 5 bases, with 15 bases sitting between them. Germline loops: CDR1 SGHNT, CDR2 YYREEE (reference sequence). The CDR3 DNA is TGTGCCAGCCACCTCGGAGGGAATTATGGCTACACCTTC. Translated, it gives CASHLGGNYGYTF.